This entry lists 15 T cell receptor beta chains sequenced from one sample in a study of OX40 agonist ivuxolimab in advanced cancers. Profiled with immunoSEQ multiplex PCR; TCRdb holds only in-frame clones, not every one. Of roughly 35,000 clones listed, about 87% are singletons. The sequences come from CD4+ or CD8+ T cells sorted from blood, collected in a trial of the OX40 agonist ivuxolimab. The origin of the receptors is an adult with an advanced solid tumor such as melanoma, head and neck, liver or kidney cancer.

V and J are TRBV6-5 and TRBJ2-5; 7 bases are shared with TRBD2. Germline V gene sequence: CDR1 MNHEY, CDR2 SVGAGI. J lost 8 bases, V lost 5 bases, and 11 bases had no gene match. The CDR3 extends over 14 amino acids. In DNA, the CDR3 is TGTGCCAGCAGTCTCTGGACTAGTGTAGAAACCCAGTACTTC. Its protein product is CASSLWTSVETQYF.

This chain links TRBV5-1 with TRBJ2-5; 7 bases match TRBD2. The CDR3 totals 16 residues. V lost 2 bases and J lost 0; bases outside the gene matches: 7. CDR1 and CDR2 (germline): SGHRS, YFSETQ. The CDR3 reads CASSLSPSGYQETQYF. The CDR3 nucleotides read TGCGCCAGCAGCTTATCGCCTAGCGGCTACCAAGAGACCCAGTACTTC.

The chain combines TRBV11-3 with TRBJ2-3, with D perhaps TRBD1 or TRBD2 (5 bases each). The CDR3 is made up of 13 amino acids. Trimming cost V 4 bases and J 7 bases, with 12 bases left between them. Per the germline V gene, CDR1 is SGHNT and CDR2 is YENEEA. The CDR3 protein is CASSSAGGYTQYF. The CDR3 DNA follows: TGTGCCAGCAGCTCGGCTGGGGGTTATACGCAGTATTTT. Supplemented by reference TRBV11-3 and TRBJ2-3, the full variable domain reads EAGVVQSPRYKIIEKKQPVAFWCNPISGHNTLYWYLQNLGQGPELLIRYENEEAVDDSQLPKDRFSAERLKGVDSTLKIQPAELGDSAVYLCASSSAGGYTQYFGPGTRLTVL.

The chain recombines TRBV7-8 with TRBJ1-5; D is unclear. This CDR3 comprises 16 residues. Trimming pared 0 bases from V and 3 bases from J, leaving 12 bases between. CDR1 is SGHVS, CDR2 FQNEAQ, per germline. The CDR3 region is CASSLAPVLNNQPQHF. The CDR3 region has the DNA TGTGCCAGCAGCTTAGCGCCCGTACTAAACAATCAGCCCCAGCATTTT. The variable domain in full, completed from reference TRBV7-8 and TRBJ1-5, reads GAGVSQSPRYKVAKRGQDVALRCDPISGHVSLFWYQQALGQGPEFLTYFQNEAQLDKSGLPSDRFFAERPEGSVSTLKIQRTQQEDSAVYLCASSLAPVLNNQPQHFGDGTRLSIL.

V gene TRBV7-2 combines with J gene TRBJ2-5, with TRBD2 matching over 10 bases. The V gene's germline CDR1 is SGHTA and CDR2 FQGNSA. The CDR3 is made up of 14 amino acids. V shed 5 bases and J 4 bases; nucleotides not matched to a gene: 4. CDR3 amino acids: CASSPSGGAETQYF. In DNA, the CDR3 is TGTGCCAGCAGCCCAAGCGGGGGGGCAGAGACCCAGTACTTC.

This chain joins TRBV6-4 and TRBJ1-3; D uncertain. V lost 1 base and J 0 bases, leaving 19 bases between the germline ends. The germline V gene has CDR1 MRHNA and CDR2 SNTAGT. The CDR3 length is 19 residues. CDR3: CASSDYRTPPAFSGNTIYF. CDR3 DNA sequence: TGTGCCAGCAGTGACTACCGGACCCCTCCGGCGTTCTCTGGAAACACCATATATTTT.

This clone appeared a single time. The rearrangement links TRBV5-6 to TRBJ2-7, with 7 bases lining up with TRBD1. Germline V gene sequence: CDR1 SGHDT, CDR2 YYEEEE. Trimming removed 4 bases from V and 4 bases from J; junction bases left unmatched: 8. The CDR3 is made up of 14 amino acids. The CDR3: CASSREPTGYEQYF. Here the CDR3 DNA reads TGTGCCAGCAGCCGAGAACCGACAGGGTACGAGCAGTACTTC.

Here the CDR3 DNA reads TGTGCCAGCAGCTTCGTGGACACCTACTCCTACGAGCAGTACTTC. This codes for CASSFVDTYSYEQYF. This chain links TRBV11-2 with TRBJ2-7, with D maybe TRBD1 (5 bases). The CDR3 loop spans 15 amino acids. Between the trimmed V and J ends, which lost 3 bases and 0 bases, there was a span of 12 bases. Looked up from germline, CDR1 is SGHAT and CDR2 is FQNNGV.

The CDR3 spells CASRKQGTEAFF. The CDR3 DNA is TGTGCCAGCAGGAAACAGGGGACTGAAGCTTTCTTT. This chain links TRBV6-1 with TRBJ1-1; 7 bases are shared with TRBD1. The V gene end was trimmed by 6 bases and the J gene end by 5 bases; junction bases not matched to a gene: 3. This CDR3 contains 12 residues. Per germline, CDR1 MNHNS and CDR2 SASEGT.

The V call is TRBV6-4, the J call TRBJ1-6, with 7 bases identical to TRBD1. This CDR3 has 14 residues. Germline V gene lookup returns CDR1 MRHNA and CDR2 SNTAGT. V lost 9 bases, J lost 6 bases, and 8 bases stayed unmatched. The CDR3, as DNA: TGTGCCAGTACCGGGACAGAGGGTAATTCACCCCTCCACTTT. Residues: CASTGTEGNSPLHF.

The chain combines TRBV9 with TRBJ2-7; D call uncertain. Trimming left V 0 bases short and J 3 bases short, with 7 bases between. The CDR3 has 13 residues. CDR1 and CDR2 (germline): SGDLS, YYNGEE. CDR3 sequence: CASSVVGNYEQYF. The CDR3, as DNA: TGTGCCAGCAGCGTAGTCGGTAACTACGAGCAGTACTTC. Variable domain in full (rest from reference TRBV9 and TRBJ2-7): DSGVTQTPKHLITATGQRVTLRCSPRSGDLSVYWYQQSLDQGLQFLIQYYNGEERAKGNILERFSAQQFPDLHSELNLSSLELGDSALYFCASSVVGNYEQYFGPGTRLTVT.

Here the CDR3 reads CASSLSYRDSLGQDTQYF. The CDR3 DNA sequence: TGTGCCAGCAGTTTATCGTACCGGGACTCCCTGGGGCAGGACACGCAGTATTTT. The V gene is TRBV27, the J gene TRBJ2-3, with D perhaps TRBD2 (6 bases). V shed 0 bases and J shed 9 bases, with 25 bases lying between them. Germline V gene lookup returns CDR1 MNHEY and CDR2 SMNVEV (reference sequence). The CDR3 sequence is 18 residues long.

The V gene is TRBV5-5, the J gene TRBJ2-5; D is undetermined. CDR1 and CDR2 from the germline V gene are SGHKS and YYEKEE (reference sequence). The CDR3 spans 11 residues. Trimming removed 0 bases at V and 5 bases at J, with 2 bases between. CDR3 region: CASSLVETQYF. In DNA form, the CDR3 reads TGTGCCAGCAGCTTGGTGGAGACCCAGTACTTC.

This clone appeared once. CDR3 sequence: CASSPGPTGGALETQYF. The DNA of the CDR3 is TGTGCCAGCAGTCCTGGACCGACAGGGGGTGCGTTGGAGACCCAGTACTTC. This chain uses TRBV28 with TRBJ2-5, with 9 bases lining up with TRBD1. The CDR3 runs to 17 residues. Trimming at V came to 5 bases and at J to 5 bases, leaving 15 bases not matched to a gene. Germline V gene data show CDR1 as MDHEN and CDR2 as SYDVKM. The whole variable domain, filled in from reference TRBV28 and TRBJ2-5, reads DVKVTQSSRYLVKRTGEKVFLECVQDMDHENMFWYRQDPGLGLRLIYFSYDVKMKEKGDIPEGYSVSREKKERFSLILESASTNQTSMYLCASSPGPTGGALETQYFGPGTRLLVL.

The chain carries TRBV5-6 and TRBJ2-1; 9 bases line up with TRBD2. The CDR3 loop spans 18 amino acids. Germline V gene data show CDR1 as SGHDT and CDR2 as YYEEEE. V was clipped by 1 base and J by 7 bases; unmatched bases: 15. In DNA, the CDR3 is TGTGCCAGCAGCTTGTGGGTTAGCGGGGGCAGTCCGTGGAATGAGCAGTTCTTC. Protein sequence: CASSLWVSGGSPWNEQFF. Using reference TRBV5-6 and TRBJ2-1 for the parts outside the CDR3, the full variable domain is DAGVTQSPTHLIKTRGQQVTLRCSPKSGHDTVSWYQQALGQGPQFIFQYYEEEERQRGNFPDRFSGHQFPNYSSELNVNALLLGDSALYLCASSLWVSGGSPWNEQFFGPGTRLTVL.